This T cell receptor (beta chain) derives from a study of T cell repertoires in cytomegalovirus infection. Study background: Recently identified HLA-C-restricted CMV epitopes and well-studied HLA-B-restricted CMV epitopes were used by the study. It can be stated that public TCR beta signatures indicated CMV infection as well as a matching HLA type.

V dropped 6 bases and J dropped 2 bases, with 11 bases sitting between them. The CDR3 spans 13 residues. From germline, CDR1 is MNHNS and CDR2 SASEGT. Findings and caveats of the study: The response measured ex vivo was dominated by TCR beta clonotypes (HLA-C-restricted and CMV-specific).

As to this clonotype: What it binds is not known.

TCRdb re-called the reads through MiXCR, storing one row per CDR3 protein. Of 450,000 to 600,000 distinct CDR3 sequences listed, about 39% are singletons. Material: cultured PBMCs, obtained from culture after CMV antigen stimulation. The clonotype comes from a human donor in good health (CMV status not recorded). Some clones in this sample may be carry-over from other donors' samples. The V and J genes are TRBV6-1 and TRBJ2-7; no firm D call. CDR3 sequence (DNA): TGTGCCAGCAGGCCGGGTCCTACCTACGAGCAGTACTTC. Encoded protein: CASRPGPTYEQYF.